One and the same sample provided the 9 T cell receptor beta chains below, sequenced in a study of CD8 T cells in Susac syndrome (dated by TCRdb to between 2017 and 2020). Library preparation was by the immunoSEQ multiplex PCR assay. RNA was extracted using the RNeasy kit, and roughly 0.5 to 1 microgram was reverse transcribed with random hexamers. In-frame beta chains were kept once TCRdb had trimmed the public reads at Q25 with fastp and called clones with MiXCR. CDR3 protein duplicates are merged, each entry listing the most common genes and DNA. Recorded for this sample are about 83,000 distinct CDR3 sequences; approximately 96% of them occurred a single time. The top ten constitute roughly 0.45% of the sample. Sequenced input: CD8+ T cells from PBMCs. The source of these receptors is a human donor with Susac syndrome.

V and J are TRBV28 and TRBJ1-5, with 7 bases lining up with TRBD1. This CDR3 has 15 amino acids. Germline V CDR1 and CDR2: MDHEN, SYDVKM. Trimming took 5 bases from V and 0 from J; bases not matched to a gene: 4. The CDR3: CASSPGQYSNQPQHF. The CDR3 coding sequence is TGTGCCAGCAGTCCGGGACAGTATAGCAATCAGCCCCAGCATTTT. Drawing the rest from reference TRBV28 and TRBJ1-5, the complete variable domain is DVKVTQSSRYLVKRTGEKVFLECVQDMDHENMFWYRQDPGLGLRLIYFSYDVKMKEKGDIPEGYSVSREKKERFSLILESASTNQTSMYLCASSPGQYSNQPQHFGDGTRLSIL.

The CDR3 region has the DNA TGTGCCACACAGGGGTCCCGCGGAGATACGCAGTATTTT. Translated: CATQGSRGDTQYF. This chain links TRBV24-1 with TRBJ2-3; 7 bases agree with TRBD1. Germline loops: CDR1 KGHDR, CDR2 SFDVKD. Trimming cost V 10 bases and J 5 bases; bases outside gene matches: 8. The CDR3 totals 13 residues.

This chain joins TRBV5-6 and TRBJ2-7, with 7 nucleotides matching TRBD2. CDR1 is SGHDT and CDR2 is YYEEEE in the germline V gene. V was pared by 2 bases and J by 7 bases, with 6 bases of the junction left unmatched. This CDR3 spans 13 amino acids. CDR3 loop: CASSLGTKGEQYF. CDR3 DNA sequence: TGTGCCAGCAGCTTAGGGACTAAGGGGGAGCAGTACTTC.

The V gene is TRBV7-3, the J gene TRBJ2-1, with D perhaps matching TRBD2 (7 bases). Trimming removed 6 bases at V and 10 bases at J, with 22 bases between. The CDR3 is 15 residues long. The V gene's germline CDR1 is SGHTA and CDR2 FQGTGA. The CDR3 loop reads CASRAGASFGEEQFF. The DNA for the CDR3 is TGTGCCAGCAGGGCGGGGGCCTCGTTCGGGGAGGAGCAGTTCTTC.

The chain links TRBV14 to TRBJ2-3; D is unclear. Germline V gives CDR1 SGHDN, CDR2 FVKESK. The V end was cut by 5 bases, the J end by 2 bases, with 14 bases between. CDR3 size: 15 residues. The CDR3 loop is CASSVDGRLTDTQYF. The CDR3 coding sequence is TGTGCCAGCAGCGTGGACGGCAGACTCACAGATACGCAGTATTTT. Using reference TRBV14 and TRBJ2-3 for the parts outside the CDR3, the full variable domain is EAGVTQFPSHSVIEKGQTVTLRCDPISGHDNLYWYRRVMGKEIKFLLHFVKESKQDESGMPNNRFLAERTGGTYSTLKVQPAELEDSGVYFCASSVDGRLTDTQYFGPGTRLTVL.

This rearrangement joins TRBV5-1 to TRBJ1-6; D gene uncertain. The CDR3 extends over 17 amino acids. The V gene's germline CDR1 is SGHRS and CDR2 YFSETQ. V dropped 4 bases and J dropped 7 bases, with 21 bases sitting between them. This CDR3 reads CASSPEAGDLLNSPLHF. CDR3 in DNA: TGCGCCAGCAGCCCCGAGGCAGGCGATCTTCTCAATTCACCCCTCCACTTT.

The rearrangement uses TRBV27 and TRBJ2-6, with 9 bases fitting TRBD1. Trimming removed 9 bases from V and 2 bases from J; junction bases left unmatched: 2. The CDR3 runs 14 residues. The germline gives CDR1 MNHEY, CDR2 SMNVEV (reference sequence). CDR3 in DNA: TGTGCCAGTTGGGACAGGGCTGGGGCCAACGTCCTGACTTTC. This gives the protein CASWDRAGANVLTF.

The chain uses TRBV20-1 and TRBJ2-7, with 10 positions matching TRBD2. The germline CDR1 and CDR2 sequences are DFQATT and SNEGSKA (reference sequence). The CDR3 spans 14 residues. Trimming removed 5 bases from V and 1 base from J; junction bases left unmatched: 5. For the CDR3, the DNA is TGCAGTGCTCCCAGCGGGGGGGCTTCCTACGAGCAGTACGTC. As protein: CSAPSGGASYEQYV.

This chain joins TRBV7-3 and TRBJ2-3, with D perhaps given as TRBD1 or TRBD2 (5 bases each). V gave up 5 bases and J gave up 2 bases, with 14 bases separating them. CDR3 length equals 15 residues. CDR1 and CDR2 from the germline V gene are SGHTA and FQGTGA. CDR3 loop: CASSPRGTYTDTQYF. The CDR3 region has the DNA TGTGCCAGCAGCCCGAGGGGAACCTACACAGATACGCAGTATTTT.